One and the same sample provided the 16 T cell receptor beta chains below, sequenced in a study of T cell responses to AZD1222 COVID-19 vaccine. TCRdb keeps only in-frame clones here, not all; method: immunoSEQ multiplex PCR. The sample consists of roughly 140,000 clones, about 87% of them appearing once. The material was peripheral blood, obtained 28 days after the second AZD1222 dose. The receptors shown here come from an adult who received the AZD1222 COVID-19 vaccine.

For the CDR3, the DNA is TGTGCCAGCTCACCGGTGGCAGGAGGCCTGAACACTGAAGCTTTCTTT. Its protein product is CASSPVAGGLNTEAFF. The chain links TRBV18 to TRBJ1-1; D gene ambiguous. Germline V CDR1 and CDR2: KGHSH, LQKENI. Trimming left V 3 bases short and J 0 bases short, with 14 bases between. The CDR3 covers 16 residues.

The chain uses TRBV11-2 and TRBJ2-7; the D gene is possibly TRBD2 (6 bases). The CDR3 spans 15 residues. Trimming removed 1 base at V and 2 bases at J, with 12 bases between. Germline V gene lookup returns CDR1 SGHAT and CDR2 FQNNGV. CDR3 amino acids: CASSLVSGSPYEQYF. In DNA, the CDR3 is TGTGCCAGCAGCTTAGTCTCCGGGAGTCCCTACGAGCAGTACTTC.

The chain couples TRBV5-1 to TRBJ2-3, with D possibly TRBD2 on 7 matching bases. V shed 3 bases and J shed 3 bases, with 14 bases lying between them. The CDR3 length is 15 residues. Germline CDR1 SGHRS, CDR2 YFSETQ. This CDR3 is CASSSRGGITDTQYF. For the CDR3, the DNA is TGCGCCAGCAGCTCGAGGGGGGGCATTACAGATACGCAGTATTTT.

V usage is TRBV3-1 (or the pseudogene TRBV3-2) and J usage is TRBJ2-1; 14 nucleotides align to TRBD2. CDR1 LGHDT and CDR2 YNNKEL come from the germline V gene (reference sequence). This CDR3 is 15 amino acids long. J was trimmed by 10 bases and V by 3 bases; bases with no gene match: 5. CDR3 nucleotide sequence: TGTGCCAGCAGCCAGCCGGGACTAGCGGGAGTAGAGCAGTTCTTC. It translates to CASSQPGLAGVEQFF.

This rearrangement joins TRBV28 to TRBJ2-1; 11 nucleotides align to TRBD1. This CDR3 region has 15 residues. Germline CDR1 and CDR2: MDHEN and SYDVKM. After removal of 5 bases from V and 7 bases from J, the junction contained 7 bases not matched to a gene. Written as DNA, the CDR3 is TGTGCCAGCAGTCTCCCGGGACAGGGGGTGAATGAGCAGTTCTTC. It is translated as CASSLPGQGVNEQFF.

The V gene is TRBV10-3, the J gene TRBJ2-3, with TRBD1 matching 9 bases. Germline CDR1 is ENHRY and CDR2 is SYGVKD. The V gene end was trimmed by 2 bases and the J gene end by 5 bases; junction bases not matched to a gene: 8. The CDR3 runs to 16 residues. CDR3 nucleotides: TGTGCCATCAGTGAGATCGGGACAGGGATTGGAGATACGCAGTATTTT. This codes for CAISEIGTGIGDTQYF.

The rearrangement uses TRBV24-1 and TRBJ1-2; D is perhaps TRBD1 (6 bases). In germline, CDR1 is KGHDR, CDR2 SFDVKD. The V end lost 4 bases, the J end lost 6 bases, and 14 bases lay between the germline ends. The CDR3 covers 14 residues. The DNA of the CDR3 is TGTGCCACCAGTGACGGCGACAGGAACAATGGCTACACCTTC. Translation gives CATSDGDRNNGYTF.

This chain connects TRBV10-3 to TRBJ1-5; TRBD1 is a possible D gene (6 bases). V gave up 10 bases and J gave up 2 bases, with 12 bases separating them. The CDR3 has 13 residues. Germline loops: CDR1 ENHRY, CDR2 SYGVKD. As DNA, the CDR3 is TGTGCCACGGGGGAGGGGGGCAATCAGCCCCAGCATTTT. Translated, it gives CATGEGGNQPQHF.

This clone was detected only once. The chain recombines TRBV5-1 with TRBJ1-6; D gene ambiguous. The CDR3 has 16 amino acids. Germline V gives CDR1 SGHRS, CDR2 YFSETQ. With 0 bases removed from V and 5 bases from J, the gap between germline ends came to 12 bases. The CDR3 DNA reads TGCGCCAGCAGCTTGGATTTGATGGGGAATAATTCACCCCTCCACTTT. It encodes CASSLDLMGNNSPLHF.

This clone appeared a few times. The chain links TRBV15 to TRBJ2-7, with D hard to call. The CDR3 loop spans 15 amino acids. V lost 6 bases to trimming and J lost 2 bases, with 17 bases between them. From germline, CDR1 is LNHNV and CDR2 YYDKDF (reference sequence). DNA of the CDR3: TGTGCCACCAGTAAAACGGTCGGTAGCACCTACGAGCAGTACTTC. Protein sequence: CATSKTVGSTYEQYF.

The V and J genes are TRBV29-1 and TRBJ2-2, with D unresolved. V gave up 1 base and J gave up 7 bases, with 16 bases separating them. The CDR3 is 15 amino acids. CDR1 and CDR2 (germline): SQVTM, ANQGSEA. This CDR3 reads CSVEGVGKPDGELFF. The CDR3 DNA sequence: TGCAGCGTTGAAGGGGTGGGGAAGCCGGACGGGGAGCTGTTTTTT.

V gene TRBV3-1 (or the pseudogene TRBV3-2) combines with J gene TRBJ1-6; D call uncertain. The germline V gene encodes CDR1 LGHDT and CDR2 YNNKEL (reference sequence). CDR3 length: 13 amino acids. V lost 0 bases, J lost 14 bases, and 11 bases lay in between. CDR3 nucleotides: TGTGCCAGCAGCCAAGATCCCGCGGGGACCCTCCACTTT. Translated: CASSQDPAGTLHF.

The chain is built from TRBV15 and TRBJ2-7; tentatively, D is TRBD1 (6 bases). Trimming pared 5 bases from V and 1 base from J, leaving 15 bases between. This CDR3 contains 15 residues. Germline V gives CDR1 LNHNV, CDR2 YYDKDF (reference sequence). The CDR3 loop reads CATSAAGTLSYEQYF. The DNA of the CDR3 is TGTGCCACCAGCGCTGCCGGGACACTTTCCTACGAGCAGTACTTC.

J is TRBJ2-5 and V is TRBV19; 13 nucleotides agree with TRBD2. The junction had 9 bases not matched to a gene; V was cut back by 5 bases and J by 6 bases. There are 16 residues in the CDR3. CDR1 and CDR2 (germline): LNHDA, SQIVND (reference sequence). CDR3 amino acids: CASSPQLAGGPQTQYF. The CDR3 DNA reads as TGTGCCAGTAGTCCCCAACTAGCGGGAGGGCCGCAGACCCAGTACTTC.

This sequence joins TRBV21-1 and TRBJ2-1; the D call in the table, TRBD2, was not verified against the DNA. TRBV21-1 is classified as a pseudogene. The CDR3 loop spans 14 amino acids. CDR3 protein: CASSNSVRGNEQFF. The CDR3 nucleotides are TGTGCCAGCAGCAATAGCGTCCGAGGGAATGAGCAGTTCTTC.

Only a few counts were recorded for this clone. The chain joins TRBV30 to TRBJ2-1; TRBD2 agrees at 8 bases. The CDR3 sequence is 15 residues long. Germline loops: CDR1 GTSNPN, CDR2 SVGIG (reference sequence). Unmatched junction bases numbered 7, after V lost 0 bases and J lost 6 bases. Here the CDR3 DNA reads TGTGCCTGGAGTGTACCAGCGGGAGCCCTCAATGAGCAGTTCTTC. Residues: CAWSVPAGALNEQFF.